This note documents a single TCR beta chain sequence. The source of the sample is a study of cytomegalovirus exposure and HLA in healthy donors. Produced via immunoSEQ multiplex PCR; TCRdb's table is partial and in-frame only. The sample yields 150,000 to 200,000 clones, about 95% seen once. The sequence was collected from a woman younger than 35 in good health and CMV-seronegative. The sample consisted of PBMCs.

The CDR3 coding sequence is TGTGCCAGCAGTTGGCGACAGGGTAATGGCTATGGCTACACCTTC. Encoded protein: CASSWRQGNGYGYTF. The rearrangement links TRBV6-5 to TRBJ1-2; 7 nucleotides align to TRBD1. The V segment lost 4 bases and the J segment 4 bases; nucleotides outside the gene matches: 9. CDR1 and CDR2 (germline): MNHEY, SVGAGI. There are 15 residues in the CDR3.